This T cell receptor beta chain was observed in a study of blood T cells in healthy people across ages. As to this clonotype: Germline and junction disagree at one end, which may indicate a read error.

Together with a sample-barcoded 5' primer, a J-beta primer mix was included in a second PCR lasting roughly 6 to 12 cycles. TCRdb recomputed calls from the 5' RACE reads with MiXCR, one row per CDR3 protein. The sample lists 650,000 to 1,000,000 distinct CDR3 sequences; about 34% were seen once. Healthy Caucasians from Russia aged roughly 6 to 95 served as donors. Each sample provided at least 5.5 micrograms of extracted total RNA. Per the germline V gene, CDR1 is ENHRY and CDR2 is SYGVKD. The CDR3 spans 14 residues. The chain links TRBV10-3 to TRBJ1-2; the match to TRBD1 covers 10 bases. This clonotype originated in a man aged 18 to 29 in good health. Material for sequencing was blood. CDR3: CTISGTGDYYGYTF. For the CDR3, the DNA is TGTACCATCAGTGGGACAGGGGACTACTATGGCTACACCTTC.